These T cell receptor beta chains were read from a single sample in a study of T-cell memory formation after mild COVID-19. Using its own MiXCR run on the 5' RACE reads, TCRdb lists one record per CDR3 protein. The sample has more than 100,000 distinct CDR3 sequences, 17% seen once; the top ten hold about 5.2%. Sequenced input: PBMCs or a T cell subset sorted from them (not recorded which). These receptors were obtained from a man between 18 and 29 years old who had mild COVID-19 (a few samples of this study predate the infection). Cell type and time point are not known. Each CDR3 is given with its conserved first and last residue. Rows give clone size only sometimes, using once, few, many, or a class for an expanded clone.

clone size | J gene | V gene | CDR3 protein
once | TRBJ1-2 | TRBV6-2/TRBV6-3 | CASRQTGTDYGYTF
- | TRBJ1-1 | TRBV12-3/TRBV12-4 | CASSLIQGGDTEAFF
- | TRBJ2-2 | TRBV5-1 | CASRRIENTGELFF
few | TRBJ1-6 | TRBV7-9 | CASSFGGSPLHF
- | TRBJ2-5 | TRBV2 | CASREETQYF
- | TRBJ1-4 | TRBV2 | CASSPEATNEKLFF
- | TRBJ2-1 | TRBV5-1 | CASSFWSGGAVSYNEQFF
- | TRBJ2-5 | TRBV7-9 | CASKPGQGRETQYF
- | TRBJ2-2 | TRBV20-1 | CSANDRVTGELFF
few | TRBJ2-1 | TRBV24-1 | CATSSSVSYNEQFF
- | TRBJ2-7 | TRBV7-3 | CASRSGPGEQYF
- | TRBJ1-3 | TRBV11-2 | CASSSVHSGNTIYF
few | TRBJ1-3 | TRBV6-5 | CAVSSHQPGNTIYF
few | TRBJ2-5 | TRBV4-1 | CASSHPVGQGKETQYF
- | TRBJ1-2 | TRBV15 | CATSGPSGGGSVGYGYGYTF
few | TRBJ1-3 | TRBV2 | CASSEAHRVYTIYF
- | TRBJ1-1 | TRBV7-2 | CASSRSARNRAFF
few | TRBJ2-1 | TRBV7-9 | CASSVGQGPYNEQFF
- | TRBJ1-3 | TRBV2 | CASARGDGNTIYF
few | TRBJ2-5 | TRBV12-3/TRBV12-4 | CASSFRGLIETQYF
few | TRBJ1-6 | TRBV18 | CASHLDRDSPLHF
- | TRBJ1-6 | TRBV7-9 | CASSLRGDSPLHF
- | TRBJ2-5 | TRBV6-1 | CASEVGLAGGETQYF
- | TRBJ1-4 | TRBV4-1 | CASSQGTVATNEKLFF
- | TRBJ1-2 | TRBV4-3 | CASSQDGQGWDYGYTF
- | TRBJ2-5 | TRBV4-1 | CASSQESGRETQYF
- | TRBJ1-2 | TRBV6-6 | CASSPRAQPIGYTF
- | TRBJ1-2 | TRBV12-3/TRBV12-4 | CASSFRYGYTF
few | TRBJ2-3 | TRBV7-7 | CASSLGRGADTQYF
- | TRBJ2-2 | TRBV5-1 | CASSITTGELFF
- | TRBJ1-1 | TRBV5-5 | CASRLIPGTVNTEAFF
- | TRBJ2-3 | TRBV5-4 | CASSPQRGGDTQYF
- | TRBJ2-3 | TRBV2 | CASSEPGIADTQYF
- | TRBJ2-7 | TRBV7-2 | CASSLVYWDRGSEQYF
- | TRBJ1-4 | TRBV4-3 | CASSQVAGFNEKLFF
- | TRBJ1-2 | TRBV6-6 | CASSYSEGFDGYTF
once | TRBJ2-3 | TRBV3-1 | CASSQWDASTDTQYF
few | TRBJ2-7 | TRBV7-2 | CASSLGSQAGEYF
few | TRBJ2-5 | TRBV7-6 | CASSLVPGGRETQYF
- | TRBJ1-2 | TRBV18 | CASSRSSRGRGDYGYTF
many | TRBJ1-1 | TRBV5-1 | CASSLWPSTGRWSDTEAFF